These 9 T cell receptor beta chains share one sample of origin, sequenced in a study of blood T cell repertoires in COVID-19. TCRdb keeps only in-frame clones here, not all; method: immunoSEQ multiplex PCR. The sample carries a few hundred thousand clones, approximately 83% recorded once. The sample was peripheral blood. These receptors were taken from a woman between 25 and 40 years old who had recovered from COVID-19.

V and J are TRBV5-1 and TRBJ2-5, with D possibly being TRBD2 (5 bases). V was cut by 1 base and J by 3 bases, with 10 bases left in between. CDR3 length: 14 amino acids. The germline CDR1 and CDR2 sequences are SGHRS and YFSETQ. This CDR3 reads CASSLTRPEETQYF. The CDR3 region has the DNA TGCGCCAGCAGCTTGACTAGGCCTGAAGAGACCCAGTACTTC.

J is TRBJ2-6 and V is TRBV27; D is ambiguous. CDR1 is MNHEY, CDR2 SMNVEV, per germline (reference sequence). Trimming removed 4 bases from V and 0 bases from J, with 10 bases in between. The CDR3 runs 16 residues. The CDR3 is CASSSIRNSGANVLTF. The CDR3 DNA reads TGTGCCAGCAGTTCTATACGTAACTCTGGGGCCAACGTCCTGACTTTC. The full variable domain, in which reference TRBV27 and TRBJ2-6 provide the parts outside the CDR3, is EAQVTQNPRYLITVTGKKLTVTCSQNMNHEYMSWYRQDPGLGLRQIYYSMNVEVTDKGDVPEGYKVSRKEKRNFPLILESPSPNQTSLYFCASSSIRNSGANVLTFGAGSRLTVL.

The chain has TRBV5-8 and TRBJ2-5; D remains unclear. Trimming took 4 bases from V and 5 from J, leaving 12 bases between them. Per the germline V gene, CDR1 is SGHTS and CDR2 is YDEGEE. This CDR3 comprises 13 residues. CDR3 residues: CASSLGRRETQYF. The CDR3 DNA reads TGTGCCAGCAGCCTCGGCCGGCGGGAGACCCAGTACTTC.

V and J are TRBV7-2 and TRBJ1-5; the D is unclear. Trimming pared 2 bases from V and 7 bases from J, leaving 15 bases between. CDR3 length: 15 residues. Germline lookup yields CDR1 SGHTA and CDR2 FQGNSA. CDR3 nucleotides: TGTGCCAGCAGCTTATGGACGGCCTCGGGGCAGCCCCAGCATTTT. Residues: CASSLWTASGQPQHF.

This chain uses TRBV5-6 with TRBJ2-7; a possible D gene is TRBD2 (5 bases). The germline V gene encodes CDR1 SGHDT and CDR2 YYEEEE. The CDR3 loop spans 14 amino acids. V dropped 5 bases and J dropped 0 bases, with 12 bases sitting between them. The CDR3 sequence: CASSSGKSSYEQYF. The DNA for the CDR3 is TGTGCCAGCAGTTCCGGGAAAAGCTCCTACGAGCAGTACTTC.

This clone was seen just once. The gene calls are TRBV19 and TRBJ2-7, with 7 bases lining up with TRBD1. The CDR3 extends over 13 amino acids. V dropped 5 bases and J dropped 3; count of bases not matched to a gene: 4. CDR1 is LNHDA and CDR2 is SQIVND in the germline V gene (reference sequence). Here the CDR3 reads CASSFTGVYEQYF. The CDR3 nucleotides are TGTGCCAGTAGTTTCACAGGGGTCTACGAGCAGTACTTC.

CDR3 sequence (DNA): TGTGCCAGTAGTACGGACAGGAGCAATCAGCCCCAGCATTTT. As protein: CASSTDRSNQPQHF. The chain employs TRBV19 and TRBJ1-5, with 7 nucleotides matching TRBD1. The CDR3 contains 14 residues. Germline V lookup: CDR1 LNHDA, CDR2 SQIVND (reference sequence). The V and J ends lost 4 bases and 1 base, in that order; junction bases with no gene match: 1.

This clone came up once. This chain uses TRBV24-1 with TRBJ2-1; the match to TRBD2 covers 11 bases. The CDR3 is 16 residues long. CDR1 KGHDR and CDR2 SFDVKD come from the germline V gene. V gave up 4 bases and J gave up 4 bases; unmatched junction bases: 5. CDR3 protein: CATSDSGTSGYNEQFF. In DNA, the CDR3 is TGTGCCACCAGTGACTCCGGGACTAGCGGTTACAATGAGCAGTTCTTC.

This clone was seen only a few times. This chain joins TRBV6-5 and TRBJ2-7; the match to TRBD1 covers 9 bases. Germline V gene data show CDR1 as MNHEY and CDR2 as SVGAGI. The CDR3 loop spans 13 amino acids. With 6 bases clipped from V and 6 bases from J, the junction kept 6 bases outside the gene matches. For the CDR3, the DNA is TGTGCCAGCAGCTCCGGGACAGGGACCGAGCAGTACTTC. It codes for CASSSGTGTEQYF.